This T cell receptor (beta chain) was captured in a study of siplizumab effects on memory and regulatory T cells. General study findings and limits: There was no confirmation of the suppressive function of proliferating Tregs from siplizumab cultures.

With regard to this clone: Its antigen is not known.

Unstimulated naive, memory, effector memory and TEMRA subsets from three donor pairs have been sequenced, the authors report. This CDR3 is 15 amino acids long. CDR1 is SGHTA and CDR2 is FQGNSA in the germline V gene. The V and J ends lost 0 bases and 0 bases respectively, with 6 bases between them. Clones were read by immunoSEQ multiplex PCR, and TCRdb kept only the in-frame ones, dropping some. The table has some 64,000 clones, 65% to 80% seen once; the top ten hold 0.35% to 0.5%. The sample was memory CD4+ T cells sorted from blood. The J gene is TRBJ2-1, the V gene TRBV7-2; D is undetermined. This receptor was taken from a human donor in good health. CDR3 amino acids: CASSLAESSYNEQFF. CDR3 bases: TGTGCCAGCAGCTTAGCGGAAAGCTCCTACAATGAGCAGTTCTTC.